This TCR beta chain was identified in a study of identical twins. The V end lost 0 bases, the J end lost 0 bases, and 14 bases lay between the germline ends. Per germline, CDR1 MNHEY and CDR2 SVGAGI. The CDR3 is 17 amino acids. TCRdb used MiXCR to reprocess the 5' RACE reads, holding one entry per CDR3 protein. The repertoire holds around 960,000 distinct CDR3 sequences, with roughly an eighth as singletons. This clonotype was found a few times. The data were also submitted as part of a second study, on yellow fever vaccine responses in identical twins. According to that study: Reportedly, the T cell response mounted by twins to vaccine seemed partly convergent, partly personalized.

V gene TRBV6-5 combines with J gene TRBJ1-1, with D possibly TRBD1 on 6 matching bases. Material: PBMCs. The sequence came from a woman between 18 and 30 years old in good health. The CDR3 protein is CASSYSSRTDLNTEAFF. CDR3 bases: TGTGCCAGCAGTTACTCCTCCAGGACAGATCTGAACACTGAAGCTTTCTTT.